The clone carrying this T cell receptor (beta chain) was detected a few times. Trimming pared 1 base from V and 0 bases from J, leaving 14 bases between. The V gene's germline CDR1 is SGHRS and CDR2 YFSETQ. There are 17 residues in the CDR3. The use of a sample-barcoded 5' primer and a J-beta primer mix characterized a second PCR of roughly 6 to 11 cycles. From the 5' RACE reads, TCRdb called clonotypes with MiXCR, one entry per CDR3 protein. The sample carries around 1,500,000 distinct CDR3 sequences, approximately 40% recorded once. The sample is drawn from a study of blood T cells in healthy people across ages.

Sequenced: blood. This receptor was taken from a woman between 18 and 30 years old in good health. The rearrangement links TRBV5-1 to TRBJ2-1; D might be TRBD2 (6 bases). The CDR3 DNA reads as TGCGCCAGCAGCTTGAATCCTGGGGACTTCTCCTACAATGAGCAGTTCTTC. Its translation is CASSLNPGDFSYNEQFF.